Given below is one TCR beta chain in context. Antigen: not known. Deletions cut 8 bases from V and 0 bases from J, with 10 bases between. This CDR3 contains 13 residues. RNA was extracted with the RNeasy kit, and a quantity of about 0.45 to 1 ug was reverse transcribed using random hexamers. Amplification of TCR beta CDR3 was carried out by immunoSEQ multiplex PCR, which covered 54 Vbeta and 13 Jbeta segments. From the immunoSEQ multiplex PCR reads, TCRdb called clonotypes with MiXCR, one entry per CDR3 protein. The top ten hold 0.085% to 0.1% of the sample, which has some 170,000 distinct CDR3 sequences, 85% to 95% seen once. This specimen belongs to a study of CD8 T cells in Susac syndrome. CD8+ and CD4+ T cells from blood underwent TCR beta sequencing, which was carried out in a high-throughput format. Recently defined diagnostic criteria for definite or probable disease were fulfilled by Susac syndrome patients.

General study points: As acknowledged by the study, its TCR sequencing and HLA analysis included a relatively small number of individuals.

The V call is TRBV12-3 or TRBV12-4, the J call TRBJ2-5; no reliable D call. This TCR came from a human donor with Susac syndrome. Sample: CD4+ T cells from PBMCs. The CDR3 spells CASAVPYQETQYF. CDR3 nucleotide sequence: TGTGCCAGCGCGGTCCCCTACCAAGAGACCCAGTACTTC.